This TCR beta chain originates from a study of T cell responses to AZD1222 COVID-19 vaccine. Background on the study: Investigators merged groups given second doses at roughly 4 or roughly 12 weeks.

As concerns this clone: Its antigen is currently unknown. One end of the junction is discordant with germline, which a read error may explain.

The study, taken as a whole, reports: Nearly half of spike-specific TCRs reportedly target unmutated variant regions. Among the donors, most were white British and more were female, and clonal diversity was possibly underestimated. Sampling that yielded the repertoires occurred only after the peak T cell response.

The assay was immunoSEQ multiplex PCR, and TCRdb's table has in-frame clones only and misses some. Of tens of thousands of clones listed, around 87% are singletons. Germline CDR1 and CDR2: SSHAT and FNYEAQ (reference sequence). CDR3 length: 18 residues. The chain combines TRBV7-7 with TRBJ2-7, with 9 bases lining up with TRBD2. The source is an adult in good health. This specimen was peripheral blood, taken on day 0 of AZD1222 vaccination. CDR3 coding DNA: TGTGCTAGCAGCTTAGCCCTCCAGACTAGCGGACGACCCTACGAGCAGTACTTC. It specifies CASSLALQTSGRPYEQYF.